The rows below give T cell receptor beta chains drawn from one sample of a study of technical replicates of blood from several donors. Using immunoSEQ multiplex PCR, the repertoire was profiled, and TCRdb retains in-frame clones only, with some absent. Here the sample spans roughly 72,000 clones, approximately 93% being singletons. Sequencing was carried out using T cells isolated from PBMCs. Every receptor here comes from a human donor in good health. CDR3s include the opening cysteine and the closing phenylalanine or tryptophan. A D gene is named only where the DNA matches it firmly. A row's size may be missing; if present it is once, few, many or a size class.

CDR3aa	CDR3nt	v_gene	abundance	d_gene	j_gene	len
CASSEGRQPQHF	TGTGCCAGTAGTGAGGGCCGTCAGCCCCAGCATTTT	TRBV19	NA	NA	TRBJ1-5	12
CAISNSGTGESGANVLTF	TGTGCCATCAGTAATTCCGGGACAGGGGAGTCTGGGGCCAACGTCCTGACTTTC	TRBV10-3	NA	TRBD1	TRBJ2-6	18
CASPTGANVLTF	TGTGCCAGCCCTACGGGGGCCAACGTCCTGACTTTC	TRBV2	once	NA	TRBJ2-6	12
CASSLQGAAGANVLTF	TGTGCCAGCAGTTTACAGGGGGCTGCTGGGGCCAACGTCCTGACTTTC	TRBV27	NA	TRBD1	TRBJ2-6	16
CASSLMYLAGLTDTQYF	TGTGCCAGCAGCTTAATGTATCTAGCGGGACTCACAGATACGCAGTATTTT	TRBV11-2	NA	TRBD2	TRBJ2-3	17
CSVTGTSDYEQYF	TGCAGCGTTACCGGGACTAGCGACTACGAGCAGTACTTC	TRBV29-1	NA	TRBD2	TRBJ2-7	13
CASSTQGWTEAFF	TGTGCCAGCAGTACACAGGGTTGGACTGAAGCTTTCTTT	TRBV2	NA	NA	TRBJ1-1	13
CASNRQGNSQPQHF	TGTGCCAGTAACAGACAGGGGAACTCACAGCCCCAGCATTTT	TRBV19	NA	TRBD1	TRBJ1-5	14
CASSYSSNTEAFF	TGTGCCAGCAGTTACTCGAGTAACACTGAAGCTTTCTTT	TRBV6-5	NA	NA	TRBJ1-1	13
CASSYLGGSGANVLTF	TGTGCCAGCAGTTACTTAGGCGGCTCTGGGGCCAACGTCCTGACTTTC	TRBV6-5	NA	NA	TRBJ2-6	16
CSVTGGQGFYTGELFF	TGCAGCGTCACGGGGGGACAGGGGTTTTACACCGGGGAGCTGTTTTTT	TRBV29-1	NA	TRBD1	TRBJ2-2	16
CASSLASGDHGYTF	TGTGCCAGCAGCTTAGCATCAGGGGACCATGGCTACACCTTC	TRBV7-2	NA	NA	TRBJ1-2	14
CASSLSLSYNEQFF	TGTGCCAGCAGCCTATCCCTTTCCTACAATGAGCAGTTCTTC	TRBV25-1	NA	NA	TRBJ2-1	14
CSARVPPLQYF	TGCAGTGCTAGAGTCCCCCCGTTACAGTACTTC	TRBV20-1	NA	NA	TRBJ2-7	11
CASRFQGAPSYEQYF	TGTGCCAGCAGATTCCAGGGGGCGCCCTCCTACGAGCAGTACTTC	TRBV2	NA	TRBD1	TRBJ2-7	15
CASSLGSGISTDTQYF	TGTGCCAGCAGTTTAGGCAGCGGGATTAGCACAGATACGCAGTATTTT	TRBV28	NA	TRBD2	TRBJ2-3	16